Included here is one T cell receptor (beta chain) sequence, with context. The target antigen is unknown. 60 Vbeta and 13 Jbeta primers were used in PCR. Per the original data handling: An analysis performed later counted 74 million or so unique TCR beta chains (roughly 11 million of them shared). Sequenced by immunoSEQ multiplex PCR; TCRdb stores in-frame clones only, minus some. The V and J calls and clone size are taken from that table; D and trimming were inferred from the DNA. The table records about 160,000 clones, around 69% of them present only once. The data originate from a study of cytomegalovirus exposure and HLA in healthy donors. Findings and caveats of the study: For cytomegalovirus status, the classifier reportedly gave diagnoses with high specificity and sensitivity. Most TCR sequences showed up rarely, but some public TCRs showed up in many donors.

This receptor was obtained from a man aged 60 to 69 in good health and CMV-seronegative. The sequenced sample consisted of PBMCs.

CDR3 in amino acids: CAWSQGGGEKLFF. DNA for the CDR3: TGTGCCTGGTCCCAGGGAGGAGGTGAAAAACTGTTTTTT. This chain uses TRBV30 with TRBJ1-4; TRBD1 might be the D (5 bases). Germline V gene lookup returns CDR1 GTSNPN and CDR2 SVGIG (reference sequence). V lost 5 bases, J lost 7 bases, and 14 bases lay in between. The CDR3 covers 13 residues.